This record covers a single T cell receptor beta chain. This record comes from a study of blood T cell repertoires in COVID-19. Study-wide background: PBMCs, B-cell-depleted T cells, or T cells provided the cDNA or gDNA that made up the material.

The germline CDR1 and CDR2 sequences are LNHDA and SQIVND (reference sequence). The CDR3 consists of 12 residues. V shed 4 bases and J 8 bases; nucleotides not matched to a gene: 4. Data came from immunoSEQ multiplex PCR; TCRdb stores just in-frame clones and leaves some out. The table lists more than 85,000 clones, 82% of them singletons. This rearrangement joins TRBV19 to TRBJ1-1, with 7 bases aligning to TRBD1. This sequence was found in a man at least 80 years old with acute or convalescent COVID-19. Sample: peripheral blood. The DNA of the CDR3 is TGTGCCAGTAGTAGTCTACAGGGGGAAGCTTTCTTT. Amino acids: CASSSLQGEAFF.